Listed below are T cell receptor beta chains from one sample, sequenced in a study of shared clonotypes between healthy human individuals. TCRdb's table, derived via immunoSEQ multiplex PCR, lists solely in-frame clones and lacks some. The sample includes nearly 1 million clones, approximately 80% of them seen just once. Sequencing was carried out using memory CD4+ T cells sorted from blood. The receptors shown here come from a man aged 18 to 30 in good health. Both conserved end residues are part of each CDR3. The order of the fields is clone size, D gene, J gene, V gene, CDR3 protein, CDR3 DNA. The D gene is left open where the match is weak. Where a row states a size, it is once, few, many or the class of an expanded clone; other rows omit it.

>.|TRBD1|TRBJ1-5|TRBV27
CASSPGDRGRNQPQHF
TGTGCCAGCAGCCCTGGGGACAGGGGAAGGAATCAGCCCCAGCATTTT
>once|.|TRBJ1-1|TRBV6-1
CASSERGGNTEAFF
TGTGCCAGCAGTGAACGGGGCGGGAACACTGAAGCTTTCTTT
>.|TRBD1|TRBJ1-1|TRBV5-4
CASSLADRGNTEAFF
TGTGCCAGCAGCTTGGCCGACAGGGGCAACACTGAAGCTTTCTTT
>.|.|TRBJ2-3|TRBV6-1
CASSGLGPPDTQYF
TGTGCCAGCAGTGGCCTAGGGCCTCCAGATACGCAGTATTTT
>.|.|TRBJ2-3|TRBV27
CASSRTVGTQYF
TGTGCCAGCAGTAGGACCGTAGGTACGCAGTATTTT
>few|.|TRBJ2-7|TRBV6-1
CATDLVEDLGYEQYF
TGTGCCACCGATCTTGTTGAGGACCTTGGTTACGAGCAGTACTTC
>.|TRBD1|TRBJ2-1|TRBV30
CAWTRQGYNEQFF
TGTGCCTGGACTAGACAGGGTTACAATGAGCAGTTCTTC
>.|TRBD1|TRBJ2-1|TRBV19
CSTGQGGLDEQFF
TGTTCCACGGGACAGGGGGGGCTGGATGAGCAGTTCTTC
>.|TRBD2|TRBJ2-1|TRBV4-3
CASSQDGGTSWAEQFF
TGCGCCAGCAGCCAAGATGGAGGGACTAGCTGGGCTGAGCAGTTCTTC
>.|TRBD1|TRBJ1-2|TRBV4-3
CASSQGPGQRQGGYTF
TGCGCCAGCAGCCAAGGCCCGGGACAGCGACAAGGTGGCTACACCTTC
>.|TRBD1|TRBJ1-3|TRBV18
CASSGTDSGNTIYF
TGTGCCAGCTCCGGGACAGACTCTGGAAACACCATATATTTT
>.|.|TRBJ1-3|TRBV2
CASSREGSSLSGNTIYF
TGTGCCAGCTCCCGAGAGGGGTCCAGCCTCTCTGGAAACACCATATATTTT
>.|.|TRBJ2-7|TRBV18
CASSLIRDSGDEQYF
TGTGCCAGCTCACTAATCCGGGACTCGGGGGACGAGCAGTACTTC
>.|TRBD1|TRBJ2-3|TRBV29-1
CSVARTGLTDTQYF
TGCAGCGTTGCCCGGACAGGGCTCACAGATACGCAGTATTTT
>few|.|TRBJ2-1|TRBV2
CASSETGEQFF
TGTGCCAGCAGCGAGACCGGGGAGCAGTTCTTC
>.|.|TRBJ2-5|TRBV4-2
CASSQPQGGETQYF
TGTGCCAGCAGCCAACCCCAGGGGGGGGAGACCCAGTACTTC
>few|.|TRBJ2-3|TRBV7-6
CASTPLGGGTQYF
TGTGCCAGCACCCCTCTGGGAGGAGGTACGCAGTATTTT
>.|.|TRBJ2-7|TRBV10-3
CAISESPGNYYEQYF
TGTGCCATCAGTGAGTCGCCAGGGAACTACTACGAGCAGTATTTC
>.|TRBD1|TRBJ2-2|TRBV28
CASSSRDRGHTGELFF
TGTGCCAGCAGTTCAAGGGACAGGGGTCACACCGGGGAGCTGTTTTTT
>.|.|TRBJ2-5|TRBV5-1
CASSLDSRGETQYF
TGCGCCAGCAGCTTGGATAGCAGGGGAGAGACCCAGTACTTC
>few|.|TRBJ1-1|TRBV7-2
CASSQTGTISEAFF
TGTGCCAGCAGCCAAACAGGTACTATTTCTGAAGCTTTCTTT
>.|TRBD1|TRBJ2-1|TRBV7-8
CASSLDRGQGINEQFF
TGTGCCAGCAGCTTAGATCGTGGACAGGGTATCAATGAGCAGTTCTTC
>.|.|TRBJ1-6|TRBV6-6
CASSSETRSPLHF
TGTGCCAGCAGTTCAGAGACGCGGTCACCCCTCCACTTT
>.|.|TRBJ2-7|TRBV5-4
CASSPGIGQSSYEQYF
TGTGCCAGCAGCCCTGGAATCGGACAGTCTTCCTACGAGCAGTACTTC
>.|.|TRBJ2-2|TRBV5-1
CASSLVTGLRELFF
TGCGCCAGCAGCTTGGTCACGGGGCTCAGGGAGCTGTTTTTT
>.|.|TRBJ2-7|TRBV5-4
CASSRGAGSYEQYF
TGTGCCAGCAGCCGCGGGGCAGGGTCCTACGAGCAGTACTTC
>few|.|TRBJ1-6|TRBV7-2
CASTSTMGDTFMGSPLHF
TGTGCCAGCACCTCAACTATGGGGGATACCTTCATGGGATCACCCCTCCACTTT
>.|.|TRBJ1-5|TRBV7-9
CASSSMKGNQPQHF
TGTGCCAGCAGCTCCATGAAGGGCAATCAGCCCCAGCATTTT
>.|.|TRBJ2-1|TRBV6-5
CASSYSAGPYNEQFF
TGTGCCAGCAGTTATAGCGCGGGACCTTACAATGAGCAGTTCTTC
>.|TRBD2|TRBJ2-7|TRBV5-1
CASSLGLAGGPISYEQYF
TGCGCCAGCAGCTTGGGACTAGCGGGGGGTCCCATCTCCTACGAGCAGTACTTC
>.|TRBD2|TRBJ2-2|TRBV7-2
CASSLASGRAWGNTGELFF
TGTGCCAGCAGCTTAGCTAGCGGGAGGGCCTGGGGGAACACCGGGGAGCTGTTTTTT
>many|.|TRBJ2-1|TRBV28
CASLSQGSNEQFF
TGTGCCAGCTTGTCCCAGGGGAGTAATGAGCAGTTCTTC
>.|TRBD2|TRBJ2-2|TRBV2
CASSASVLAGGNTGELFF
TGTGCCAGCAGTGCGTCTGTCCTAGCGGGGGGGAACACCGGGGAGCTGTTTTTT
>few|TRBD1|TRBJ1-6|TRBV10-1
CASGDRDDSPLHF
TGCGCCTCCGGGGACAGGGACGATTCACCCCTCCACTTT
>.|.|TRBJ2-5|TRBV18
CASSLRQTQETQYF
TGTGCCAGCTCACTTCGACAGACCCAAGAGACCCAGTACTTC
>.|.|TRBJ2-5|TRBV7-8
CASSFRTLAQTQYF
TGTGCCAGCAGCTTTAGGACCCTAGCCCAGACCCAGTACTTC
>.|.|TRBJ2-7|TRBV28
CASSGGQPYEQYF
TGTGCCAGCTCAGGAGGACAGCCCTACGAGCAGTACTTC
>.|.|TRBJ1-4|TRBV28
CASTPAGSNEKLFF
TGTGCCAGCACCCCGGCAGGGAGTAATGAAAAACTGTTTTTT
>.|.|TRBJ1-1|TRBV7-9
CASSLGGNEAFF
TGTGCCAGCAGCTTAGGGGGGAATGAAGCTTTCTTT
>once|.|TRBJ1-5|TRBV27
CASRVTGQPRQSQHF
TGTGCCAGCAGGGTAACGGGCCAACCTCGGCAGTCCCAGCATTTT
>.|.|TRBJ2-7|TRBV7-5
CARSSGLAGYEQYF
TGTGCCAGAAGCTCGGGACTAGCGGGATACGAGCAGTACTTC
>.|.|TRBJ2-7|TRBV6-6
CASSYSSGSWSYEQYF
TGTGCCAGCAGTTACTCCTCCGGGAGCTGGTCCTACGAGCAGTACTTC
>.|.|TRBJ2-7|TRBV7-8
CASSLGLSSYEQYF
TGTGCCAGCAGCTTAGGATTAAGCTCCTACGAGCAGTACTTC
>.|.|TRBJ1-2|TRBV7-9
CASSLGQGREEGYTF
TGTGCCAGCAGCTTAGGCCAGGGCAGGGAAGAAGGCTACACCTTC
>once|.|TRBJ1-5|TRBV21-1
CASSKDQKPQHF
TGTGCCAGCAGCAAAGATCAGAAGCCCCAGCATTTT
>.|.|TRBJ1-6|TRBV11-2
CASRLGGGNSPLHF
TGTGCCAGCAGGTTAGGGGGGGGGAATTCACCCCTCCACTTT
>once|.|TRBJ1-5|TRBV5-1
CASSLAEVQGRYSNQPQHF
TGCGCCAGCAGCTTGGCCGAAGTCCAGGGCCGATATAGCAATCAGCCCCAGCATTTT
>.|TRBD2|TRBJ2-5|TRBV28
CASSAHLAGTKETQYF
TGTGCCAGCAGTGCCCATCTAGCGGGGACGAAAGAGACCCAGTACTTC
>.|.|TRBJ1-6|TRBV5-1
CASRGGSSYNSPLHF
TGCGCCAGCAGGGGCGGGAGCTCCTATAATTCACCCCTCCACTTT
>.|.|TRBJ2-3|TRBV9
CASSVGGLTDTQYF
TGTGCCAGCAGCGTAGGGGGGCTGACAGATACGCAGTATTTT